One sample yielded the 20 T cell receptor beta chains listed below, sequenced in a study of cytotoxic CD8 clonotypes in ibrutinib-treated CLL (TCRdb year 2021). Per the publication, the time point label means: 12 to 13 months on ibrutinib. Library generation was performed with the immunoSEQ multiplex PCR assay. The table was pulled from immuneACCESS by TCRdb, which kept in-frame rearrangements only. Such tables lose some clones; where checked, under half of the loss comes from unresolved V genes, and the rest has no known cause. The sample table records 55,000 to 85,000 clones; less than 95% of these occur just once. Of the sample, roughly 3% falls within the top ten clones. Sequences were derived from PBMCs, sampled after 12 months of ibrutinib treatment. Receptor source: a human donor with chronic lymphocytic leukemia.

CDR3 protein: CASSLVTPTYEQYF. The CDR3 DNA sequence: TGTGCCAGCAGCTTAGTAACCCCAACCTACGAGCAGTACTTC. The V call is TRBV11-2, the J call TRBJ2-7, with D unclear. This CDR3 is 14 amino acids long. Trimming pared 1 base from V and 2 bases from J, leaving 9 bases between. Germline CDR1 and CDR2: SGHAT and FQNNGV.

The V call is TRBV5-1, the J call TRBJ1-4; possibly TRBD1 for D (6 bases). This CDR3 has 16 residues. Germline V gene lookup returns CDR1 SGHRS and CDR2 YFSETQ. Trimming took 1 base from V and 0 from J, leaving 10 bases between them. The CDR3 protein is CASSLFTGSTNEKLFF. CDR3 in DNA: TGCGCCAGCAGCTTGTTTACAGGGTCAACTAATGAAAAACTGTTTTTT.

The V and J genes are TRBV21-1 and TRBJ1-2; TRBD1, the D gene given by the table, was not confirmed from the DNA. TRBV21-1 counts as a pseudogene. The CDR3 length is 14 residues. In DNA form, the CDR3 reads TGTGCCAGCAGCAAAGCAGTCGGACATTATGGCTACACCTTC. Translated, it gives CASSKAVGHYGYTF.

This clone was seen once. DNA for the CDR3: TGTGCCAGCAGCAGGGTTGGAAACACCATATATTTT. Translating it yields CASSRVGNTIYF. V is TRBV9 and J is TRBJ1-3; unclear D gene. The CDR3 totals 12 residues. V lost 4 bases and J 3 bases, leaving 5 bases between the germline ends. The germline gives CDR1 SGDLS, CDR2 YYNGEE.

This chain connects TRBV6-6 to TRBJ2-1; D gene unclear. The length of the CDR3 is 12 residues. V dropped 9 bases and J dropped 6 bases, with 12 bases sitting between them. The V gene's germline CDR1 is MNHNY and CDR2 SVGAGI (reference sequence). Written as DNA, the CDR3 is TGTGCCAGTACGGCTGAAAGCAATGAGCAGTTCTTC. Its protein product is CASTAESNEQFF.

V is TRBV7-3 and J is TRBJ2-7; 8 positions agree with TRBD1. The CDR3 is 12 amino acids. CDR1 is SGHTA, CDR2 FQGTGA, per germline. V trimming: 5 bases; J trimming: 5 bases; junction bases outside the gene matches: 2. This chain's CDR3 is CASSPGGDEQYF. CDR3 DNA sequence: TGTGCCAGCAGCCCAGGGGGCGACGAGCAGTACTTC.

The J gene is TRBJ2-3, the V gene TRBV27; D is perhaps TRBD1 (5 bases). The germline CDR1 and CDR2 sequences are MNHEY and SMNVEV (reference sequence). The CDR3 is 17 residues long. The ends were cut back, 6 bases at V and 6 bases at J, with 25 bases in the middle. Written as DNA, the CDR3 is TGTGCCAGCAGCGATTTTCAGGGTACCGGTGGTTGGGATACGCAGTATTTT. This translates into CASSDFQGTGGWDTQYF.

This rearrangement joins TRBV7-3 to TRBJ2-3, with D possibly called TRBD1 or TRBD2 (5 bases each). Trimming left V 5 bases short and J 1 base short, with 13 bases between. Germline lookup yields CDR1 SGHTA and CDR2 FQGTGA. This CDR3 has 15 residues. The CDR3 loop is CASSHRDPRTDTQYF. The CDR3 bases are TGTGCCAGCAGCCACCGGGACCCACGCACAGATACGCAGTATTTT.

The chain joins TRBV6-1 to TRBJ2-3, with 10 bases that match TRBD1. Losses at the gene ends were 3 bases for V and 1 base for J; bases not matched to a gene: 7. This CDR3 spans 17 amino acids. Germline lookup yields CDR1 MNHNS and CDR2 SASEGT. CDR3 sequence: CASSEVGTGDRTDTQYF. In DNA, the CDR3 is TGTGCCAGCAGTGAGGTCGGGACAGGGGACCGCACAGATACGCAGTATTTT.

The chain links TRBV7-6 to TRBJ1-5; 7 nucleotides agree with TRBD1. Germline V gene sequence: CDR1 SGHVS, CDR2 FNYEAQ. The CDR3 spans 15 residues. With 5 bases clipped from V and 7 bases from J, the junction kept 11 bases outside the gene matches. DNA of the CDR3: TGTGCCAGCAGCCCCCGACAGGGAAACTCCCAGCCCCAGCATTTT. As protein: CASSPRQGNSQPQHF.

The V call is TRBV15, the J call TRBJ2-3; TRBD2 matches at 10 bases. The CDR3 consists of 17 residues. Trimming took 0 bases from V and 3 from J; bases not matched to a gene: 6. Germline V CDR1 and CDR2: LNHNV, YYDKDF (reference sequence). CDR3 protein: CATSRDTAGGETDTQYF. The CDR3 DNA follows: TGTGCCACCAGCAGAGACACAGCGGGAGGGGAAACAGATACGCAGTATTTT.

The gene calls are TRBV10-3 and TRBJ2-2, with D hard to call. CDR1 and CDR2 (germline): ENHRY, SYGVKD. This CDR3 comprises 13 residues. V lost 4 bases, J lost 4 bases, and 7 bases lay in between. The CDR3 loop reads CAISGVSTGELFF. CDR3 coding DNA: TGTGCCATCAGTGGAGTGAGCACCGGGGAGCTGTTTTTT.

The genes are TRBV7-9 and TRBJ2-7; 15 bases are a match to TRBD2. The CDR3 covers 16 residues. With 5 bases clipped from V and 4 bases from J, the junction kept 6 bases outside the gene matches. Germline V gene sequence: CDR1 SEHNR, CDR2 FQNEAQ (reference sequence). CDR3 residues: CASSPSGLAGGYEQYF. CDR3 DNA: TGTGCCAGCAGCCCCAGTGGACTAGCGGGAGGGTACGAGCAGTACTTC.

The chain combines TRBV7-2 with TRBJ1-1, with D tentatively TRBD1 (6 bases). This CDR3 region has 15 residues. Germline CDR1 and CDR2: SGHTA and FQGNSA. V shed 4 bases and J shed 0 bases, with 12 bases lying between them. This chain's CDR3 is CASSSQGSMNTEAFF. CDR3 bases: TGTGCCAGCAGCTCACAGGGTTCAATGAACACTGAAGCTTTCTTT.

This chain connects TRBV14 to TRBJ2-5; the D gene is possibly TRBD1 (5 bases). V was clipped by 4 bases and J by 5 bases, with 11 bases between them. Germline V gene sequence: CDR1 SGHDN, CDR2 FVKESK. The CDR3 spans 13 residues. The CDR3 DNA follows: TGTGCCAGCAGCCTATGGGGCGAGGAGACCCAGTACTTC. Amino acids: CASSLWGEETQYF.

The V call is TRBV14, the J call TRBJ1-3; perhaps TRBD1 as D (6 bases). Looked up from germline, CDR1 is SGHDN and CDR2 is FVKESK. Trimming cost V 6 bases and J 1 base, with 10 bases left between them. This CDR3 has 14 residues. The CDR3 sequence: CASRNQGSGNTIYF. CDR3 DNA sequence: TGTGCCAGCAGAAATCAGGGGTCTGGAAACACCATATATTTT.

The chain uses TRBV5-1 and TRBJ2-1; perhaps TRBD1 as D (5 bases). CDR1 SGHRS and CDR2 YFSETQ come from the germline V gene. The CDR3 consists of 15 residues. V was cut by 2 bases and J by 3 bases, with 12 bases left in between. The CDR3 DNA is TGCGCCAGCAGCTTTGCACAGGAAGTCTACAATGAGCAGTTCTTC. Residues: CASSFAQEVYNEQFF.

The chain combines TRBV2 with TRBJ2-1; a possible D gene is TRBD1 (6 bases). The V gene's germline CDR1 is SNHLY and CDR2 FYNNEI. V was cut by 6 bases and J by 8 bases, with 20 bases left in between. The CDR3 covers 15 residues. The CDR3 nucleotides are TGTGCCAGCAGCCCCGGTACAGGGCTTATCTATGAGCAGTTCTTC. Protein sequence: CASSPGTGLIYEQFF.

V is TRBV6-9 and J is TRBJ1-5; D remains ambiguous. CDR3 length equals 20 residues. V was clipped by 5 bases and J by 0 bases, with 26 bases between them. Germline CDR1 is MNHGY and CDR2 is SVAAGI. CDR3 region: CASSRSGPTRDPYSNQPQHF. CDR3 in DNA: TGTGCCAGCAGTCGAAGCGGGCCCACGCGCGACCCTTATAGCAATCAGCCCCAGCATTTT.

The chain recombines TRBV19 with TRBJ2-1; 10 nucleotides match TRBD2. This CDR3 is built from 19 residues. Germline CDR1 is LNHDA and CDR2 is SQIVND (reference sequence). J lost 7 bases, V lost 2 bases, and 17 bases had no gene match. As DNA, the CDR3 is TGTGCCAGTAGTATATTACAGGGTGGTTGGAGCGGGAGGGTTAATGAGCAGTTCTTC. Translating it yields CASSILQGGWSGRVNEQFF.